This T cell receptor beta chain was obtained from a study of blood T cell repertoires in COVID-19. At the level of the study: Acute and convalescent COVID-19 specimens originated in the United States, Italy and Spain. Sources were T cells, B-cell-depleted T cells, or PBMCs; the material itself was cDNA or gDNA.

In the original processing: Reference gene primer amplification gave nucleated cell count estimates. Profiled with immunoSEQ multiplex PCR; TCRdb holds only in-frame clones, not every one. That table gives V, J and clone size, and the DNA gave D and trimming. The sample has some 200,000 clones, about 86% seen once; the top ten hold about 0.72%. The CDR3 has 15 residues. In germline, CDR1 is WSHSY, CDR2 SAAADI. The ends were cut back, 7 bases at V and 0 bases at J, with 16 bases in the middle. The chain combines TRBV10-2 with TRBJ2-7; weak D call: TRBD2 (6 bases). Material: peripheral blood. This clonotype originated in a woman aged 70-85 years with acute or convalescent COVID-19. CDR3 nucleotide sequence: TGCGCCAGCACCCCATGGGGGGAAAGCTCCTACGAGCAGTACTTC. It is translated as CASTPWGESSYEQYF.